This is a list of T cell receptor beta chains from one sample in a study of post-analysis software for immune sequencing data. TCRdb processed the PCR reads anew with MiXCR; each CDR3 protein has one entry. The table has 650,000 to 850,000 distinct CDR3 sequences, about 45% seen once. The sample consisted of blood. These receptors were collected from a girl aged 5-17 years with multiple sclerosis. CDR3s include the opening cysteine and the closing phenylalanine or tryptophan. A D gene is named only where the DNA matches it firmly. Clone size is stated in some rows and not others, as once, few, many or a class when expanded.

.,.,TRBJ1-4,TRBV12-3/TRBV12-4,CASSLHLLGVNEKLFF,TGTGCCAGCAGTCTCCACCTCCTCGGGGTTAATGAAAAACTGTTTTTT
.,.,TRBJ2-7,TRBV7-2,CASSLGGYGPEQYF,TGTGCCAGCAGCTTAGGGGGGTATGGTCCCGAGCAGTACTTC
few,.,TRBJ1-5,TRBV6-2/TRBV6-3,CASRGRVGNQPQHF,TGTGCCAGCCGCGGGAGGGTGGGCAATCAGCCCCAGCATTTT
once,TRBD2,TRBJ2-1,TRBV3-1,CASSHNGGSNEQFF,TGTGCCAGCAGCCATAACGGCGGGAGCAATGAGCAGTTCTTC
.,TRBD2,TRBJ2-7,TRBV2,CASRTTTEQREVSYEQYF,TGTGCCAGCAGGACGACTACGGAGCAGCGGGAGGTCTCCTACGAGCAGTACTTC
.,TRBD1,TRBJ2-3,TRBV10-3,CAIKGDSSTDTQYF,TGTGCCATCAAGGGGGACAGTAGCACAGATACGCAGTATTTT
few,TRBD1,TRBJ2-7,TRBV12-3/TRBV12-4,CASSITGGSKQYF,TGTGCCAGCAGCATAACAGGGGGGAGCAAGCAGTACTTC
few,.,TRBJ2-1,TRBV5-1,CASSLDRLGIGEQFF,TGCGCCAGCAGCCTGGACCGATTGGGCATCGGTGAGCAGTTCTTC
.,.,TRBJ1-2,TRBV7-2,CASSLEVDYGYTF,TGTGCCAGCAGCTTAGAAGTGGACTATGGCTACACCTTC
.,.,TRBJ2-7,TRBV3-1,CASSGRDLFSYEQYF,TGTGCCAGCAGCGGCCGGGACTTGTTCTCCTACGAGCAGTACTTC
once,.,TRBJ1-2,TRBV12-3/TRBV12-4,CASSPGSGGYTF,TGTGCCAGCAGCCCGGGGTCAGGTGGCTACACCTTC
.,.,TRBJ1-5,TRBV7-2,CASRYRVPKLYSNQPQHF,TGTGCCAGCAGATACCGGGTCCCGAAATTATATAGCAATCAGCCCCAGCATTTT
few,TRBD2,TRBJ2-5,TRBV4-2,CASSQLTSGSGKTQYF,TGTGCCAGCAGCCAATTGACTAGCGGGAGTGGAAAGACCCAGTACTTC
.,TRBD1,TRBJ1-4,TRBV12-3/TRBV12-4,CASSQPGTGEANEKLFF,TGTGCCAGCAGTCAGCCGGGGACAGGGGAGGCTAATGAAAAACTGTTTTTT
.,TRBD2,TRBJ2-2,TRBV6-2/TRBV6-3,CASSYPSGRATGELFF,TGTGCCAGCAGTTACCCAAGCGGGAGGGCCACCGGGGAGCTGTTTTTT
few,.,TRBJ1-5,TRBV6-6,CASRIMEPQPNQPQHF,TGTGCCAGCAGAATTATGGAGCCCCAGCCCAATCAGCCCCAGCATTTT
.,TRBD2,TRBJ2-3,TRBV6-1,CASTAGGADTQYF,TGTGCCAGCACGGCGGGAGGGGCAGATACGCAGTATTTT
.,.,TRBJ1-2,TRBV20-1,CSAAPGGGSYGYTF,TGCAGTGCAGCACCGGGAGGGGGGTCCTATGGCTACACCTTC
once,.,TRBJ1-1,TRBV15,CATSRWTVSEAFF,TGTGCCACCAGCAGATGGACAGTCAGTGAAGCTTTCTTT
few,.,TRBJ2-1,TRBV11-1,CASRPWLDNEQFF,TGTGCCAGCAGGCCTTGGTTGGACAATGAGCAGTTCTTC
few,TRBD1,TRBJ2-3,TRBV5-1,CASSMGQSTDTQYF,TGCGCCAGCAGCATGGGACAGAGCACAGATACGCAGTATTTT
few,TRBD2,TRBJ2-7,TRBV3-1,CASSPGLADSYEQYF,TGTGCCAGCAGCCCCGGACTAGCGGATTCCTACGAGCAGTACTTC
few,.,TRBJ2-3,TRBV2,CASRDRPVDTQYF,TGTGCCAGCCGGGACCGACCCGTGGATACGCAGTATTTT
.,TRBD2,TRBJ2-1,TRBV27,CASSFNYAGASNEQFF,TGTGCCAGCAGTTTCAATTACGCGGGAGCTTCCAATGAGCAGTTCTTC
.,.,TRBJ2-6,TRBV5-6,CASSFGTGANVLTF,TGTGCCAGCAGCTTCGGGACTGGGGCCAACGTCCTGACTTTC
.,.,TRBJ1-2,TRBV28,CASSLLRGPRDGYTF,TGTGCCAGCAGTTTATTGCGGGGCCCCCGGGACGGCTACACCTTC
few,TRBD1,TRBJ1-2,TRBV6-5,CASRPGQGYGYTF,TGTGCCAGCAGGCCGGGACAGGGATATGGCTACACCTTC
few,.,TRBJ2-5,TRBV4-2,CASSQDPHISETQYF,TGTGCCAGCAGCCAAGATCCGCATATTTCGGAGACCCAGTACTTC
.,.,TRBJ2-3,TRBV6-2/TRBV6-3,CASSRERAPEYF,TGTGCCAGCAGTCGGGAAAGAGCGCCAGAGTATTTT
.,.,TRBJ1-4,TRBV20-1,CSAISATTNEKLFF,TGCAGTGCTATTTCGGCAACAACTAATGAAAAACTGTTTTTT
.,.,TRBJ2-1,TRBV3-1,CASSQTGRDLGDEQFF,TGTGCCAGCAGCCAGACAGGGCGGGATTTAGGGGATGAGCAGTTCTTC
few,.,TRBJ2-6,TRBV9,CASSAVTGANVLTF,TGTGCCAGCAGCGCGGTCACTGGGGCCAACGTCCTGACTTTC
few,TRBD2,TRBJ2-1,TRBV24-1,CATSDSGTSGSTQFF,TGTGCCACCAGTGATTCCGGGACTAGCGGGAGTACGCAGTTCTTC